One and the same sample provided the 2 T cell receptor beta chains below, sequenced in a study of blood T cells in healthy people across ages. PCR was performed a second time for roughly 7 to 11 cycles using a sample-barcoded 5' primer and a J-beta primer mix. Via MiXCR, TCRdb re-called the 5' RACE reads, giving one row per CDR3 protein. The table lists 450,000 to 700,000 distinct CDR3 sequences, roughly 28% of them singletons. The sample taken for sequencing was blood. The receptor source for this set is a woman in her 70s in good health.

The chain uses TRBV3-1 and TRBJ2-5; 8 bases map to TRBD2. Per the germline V gene, CDR1 is LGHDT and CDR2 is YNNKEL (reference sequence). Germline trimming cut 5 bases from V and 3 bases from J; bases unmatched to any gene: 8. The CDR3 has 15 amino acids. The DNA of the CDR3 is TGTGCCAGCAGCTCTACTAGCGGCCTCAAAGAGACCCAGTACTTC. Protein product: CASSSTSGLKETQYF.

This clonotype has just a few counts. This sequence joins TRBV20-1 and TRBJ2-1; D perhaps matches TRBD2 (5 bases). CDR1 and CDR2 (germline): DFQATT, SNEGSKA (reference sequence). The V end lost 6 bases, the J end lost 4 bases, and 16 bases lay between the germline ends. This CDR3 comprises 14 residues. This CDR3 reads CSALTRVGYNEQFF. The CDR3 DNA sequence: TGCAGTGCCTTAACGAGGGTTGGATACAATGAGCAGTTCTTC.